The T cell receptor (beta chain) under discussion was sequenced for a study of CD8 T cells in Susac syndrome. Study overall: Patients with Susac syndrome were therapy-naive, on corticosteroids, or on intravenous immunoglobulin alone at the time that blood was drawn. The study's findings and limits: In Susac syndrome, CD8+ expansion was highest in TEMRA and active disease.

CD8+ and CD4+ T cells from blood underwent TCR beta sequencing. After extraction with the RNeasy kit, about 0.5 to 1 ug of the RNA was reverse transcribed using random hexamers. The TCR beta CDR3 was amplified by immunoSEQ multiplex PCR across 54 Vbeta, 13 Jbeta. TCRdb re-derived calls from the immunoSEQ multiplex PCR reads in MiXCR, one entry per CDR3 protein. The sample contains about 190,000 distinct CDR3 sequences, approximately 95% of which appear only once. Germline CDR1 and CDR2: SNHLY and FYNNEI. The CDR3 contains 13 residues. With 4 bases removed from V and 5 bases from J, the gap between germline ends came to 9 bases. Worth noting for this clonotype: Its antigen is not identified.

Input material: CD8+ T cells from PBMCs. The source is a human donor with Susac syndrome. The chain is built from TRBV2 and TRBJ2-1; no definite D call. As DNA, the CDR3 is TGTGCCAGCAGTGTCGACCCAGACAATGAGCAGTTCTTC. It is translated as CASSVDPDNEQFF.